This T cell receptor (beta chain) derives from a study of tumor-infiltrating lymphocytes in primary liver carcinoma. Across the study: Both sexes were represented among patients, who were 30 to 69 years old.

For this clonotype: What it binds is not known.

TCR beta cDNA was prepared out of around 460 ng total RNA by means of a constant-region primer. Three rounds of nested multiplex PCR with slightly modified ARM-PCR produced TCR beta libraries. A C-beta reverse primer was combined with TRBV1-TRBV30 forward primers in the first two PCR rounds, and each round had approximately 10 cycles. TCRdb analysed the multiplex PCR reads with MiXCR anew, one entry per CDR3 protein. The sample shows about 190,000 distinct CDR3 sequences, roughly 80% of them seen only once. Study-level points and caveats: Tumor region pairs showed greater overlap than either tumor-adjacent or tumor-blood pairs did.

The germline gives CDR1 MNHEY, CDR2 SVGAGI. V gave up 5 bases and J gave up 1 base, with 15 bases separating them. This CDR3 has 15 residues. Co-extracted RNA and DNA came from about 19-30 mg of unsorted bulk tissue. Material for sequencing was tumor tissue from primary liver carcinoma. V and J are TRBV6-5 and TRBJ2-7; D possibly corresponds to TRBD1 (6 bases). This receptor was identified in a man aged 35-49 years with primary liver carcinoma and hepatitis B virus infection. CDR3 residues: CASSPVRTVSYEQYF. CDR3 nucleotide sequence: TGTGCCAGCAGTCCCGTCAGGACAGTATCCTACGAGCAGTACTTC.